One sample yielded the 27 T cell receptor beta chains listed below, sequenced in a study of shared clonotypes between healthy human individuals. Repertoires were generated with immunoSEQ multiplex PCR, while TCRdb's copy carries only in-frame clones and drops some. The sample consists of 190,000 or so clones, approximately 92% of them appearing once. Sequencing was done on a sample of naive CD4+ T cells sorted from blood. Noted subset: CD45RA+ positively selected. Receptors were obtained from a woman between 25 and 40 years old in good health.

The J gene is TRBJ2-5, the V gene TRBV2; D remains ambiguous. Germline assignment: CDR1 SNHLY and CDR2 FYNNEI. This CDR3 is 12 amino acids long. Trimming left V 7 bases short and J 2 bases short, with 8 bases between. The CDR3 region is CASIWGQETQYF. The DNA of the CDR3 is TGTGCCAGCATTTGGGGACAAGAGACCCAGTACTTC.

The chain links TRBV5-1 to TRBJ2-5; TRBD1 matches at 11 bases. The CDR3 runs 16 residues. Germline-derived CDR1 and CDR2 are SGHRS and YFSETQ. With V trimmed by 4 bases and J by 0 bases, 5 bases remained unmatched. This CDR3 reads CASSPGQGANQETQYF. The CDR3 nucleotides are TGCGCCAGCAGCCCTGGACAGGGGGCAAACCAAGAGACCCAGTACTTC.

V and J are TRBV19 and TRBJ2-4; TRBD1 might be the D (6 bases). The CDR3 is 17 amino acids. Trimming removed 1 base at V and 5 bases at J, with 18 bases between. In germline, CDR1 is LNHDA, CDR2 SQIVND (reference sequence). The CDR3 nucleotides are TGTGCCAGTAGTATAGCCACCTCCGGGACACCCCAAAACATTCAGTACTTC. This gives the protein CASSIATSGTPQNIQYF.

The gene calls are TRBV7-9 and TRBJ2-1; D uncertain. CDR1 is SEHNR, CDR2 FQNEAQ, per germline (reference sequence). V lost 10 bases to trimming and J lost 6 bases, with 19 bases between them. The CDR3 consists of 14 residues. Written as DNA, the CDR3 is TGTGCCATCCCCCCGCCCTACTCCCCCAATGAGCAGTTCTTC. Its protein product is CAIPPPYSPNEQFF.

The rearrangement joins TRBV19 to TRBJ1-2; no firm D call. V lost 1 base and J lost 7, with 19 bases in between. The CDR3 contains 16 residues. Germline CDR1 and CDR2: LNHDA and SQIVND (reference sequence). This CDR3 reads CASSIGSGPRFGGYTF. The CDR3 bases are TGTGCCAGTAGTATAGGCTCCGGACCCCGGTTTGGTGGCTACACCTTC. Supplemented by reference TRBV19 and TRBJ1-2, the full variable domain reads DGGITQSPKYLFRKEGQNVTLSCEQNLNHDAMYWYRQDPGQGLRLIYYSQIVNDFQKGDIAEGYSVSREKKESFPLTVTSAQKNPTAFYLCASSIGSGPRFGGYTFGSGTRLTVV.

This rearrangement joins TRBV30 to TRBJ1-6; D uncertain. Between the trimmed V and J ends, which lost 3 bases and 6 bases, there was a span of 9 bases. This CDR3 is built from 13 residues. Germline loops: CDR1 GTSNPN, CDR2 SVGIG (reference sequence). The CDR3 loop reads CAWRTFSNSPLHF. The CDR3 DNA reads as TGTGCCTGGAGGACATTCAGTAATTCACCCCTCCACTTT.

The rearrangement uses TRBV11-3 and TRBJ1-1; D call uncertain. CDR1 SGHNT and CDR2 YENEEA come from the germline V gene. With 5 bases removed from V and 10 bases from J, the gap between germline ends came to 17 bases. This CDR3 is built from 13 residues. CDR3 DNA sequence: TGTGCCAGCAGCCCCAGAGTTGGTGGCAGAGCTTTCTTT. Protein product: CASSPRVGGRAFF.

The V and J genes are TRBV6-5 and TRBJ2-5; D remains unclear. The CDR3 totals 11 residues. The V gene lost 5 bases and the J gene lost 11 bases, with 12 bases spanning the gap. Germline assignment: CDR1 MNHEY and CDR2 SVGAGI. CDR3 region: CASSLGLEQYF. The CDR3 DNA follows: TGTGCCAGCAGTCTAGGGCTGGAGCAGTACTTC.

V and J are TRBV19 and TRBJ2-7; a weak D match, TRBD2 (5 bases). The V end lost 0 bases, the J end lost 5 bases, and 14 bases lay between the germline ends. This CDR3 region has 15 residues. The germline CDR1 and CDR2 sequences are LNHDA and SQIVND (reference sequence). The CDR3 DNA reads TGTGCCAGTAGTATAGATCAGAGGGCTGGAAACGAGCAGTACTTC. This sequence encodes CASSIDQRAGNEQYF.

CDR3 sequence: CASSPGATEAFF. The CDR3 DNA follows: TGTGCCAGCTCACCCGGTGCAACTGAAGCTTTCTTT. The chain recombines TRBV18 with TRBJ1-1; no reliable D call. CDR1 KGHSH and CDR2 LQKENI come from the germline V gene. Between the trimmed V and J ends, which lost 3 bases and 5 bases, there was a span of 7 bases. The CDR3 has 12 residues.

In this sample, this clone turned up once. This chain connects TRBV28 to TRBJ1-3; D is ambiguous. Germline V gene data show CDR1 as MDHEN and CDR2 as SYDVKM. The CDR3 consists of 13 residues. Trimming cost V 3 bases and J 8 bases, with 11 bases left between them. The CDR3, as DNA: TGTGCCAGCAGTTTCGTCAGGAGGGACACCATATATTTT. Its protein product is CASSFVRRDTIYF.

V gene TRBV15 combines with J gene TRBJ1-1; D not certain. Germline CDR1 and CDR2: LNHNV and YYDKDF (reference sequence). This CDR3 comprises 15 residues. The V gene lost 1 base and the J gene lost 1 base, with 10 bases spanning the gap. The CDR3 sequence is CATSRGAGSNTEAFF. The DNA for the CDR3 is TGTGCCACCAGCAGAGGGGCGGGGTCGAACACTGAAGCTTTCTTT.

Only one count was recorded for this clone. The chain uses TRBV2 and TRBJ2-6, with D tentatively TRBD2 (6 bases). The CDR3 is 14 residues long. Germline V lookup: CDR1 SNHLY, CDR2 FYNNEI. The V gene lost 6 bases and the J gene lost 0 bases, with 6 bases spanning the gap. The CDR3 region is CASSGSSGANVLTF. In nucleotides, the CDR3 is TGTGCCAGCAGCGGGAGCTCTGGGGCCAACGTCCTGACTTTC.

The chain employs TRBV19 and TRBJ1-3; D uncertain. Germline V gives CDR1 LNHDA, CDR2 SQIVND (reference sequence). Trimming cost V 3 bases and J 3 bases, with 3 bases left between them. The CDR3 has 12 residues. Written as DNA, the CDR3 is TGTGCCAGTAGTATTCGTGGAAACACCATATATTTT. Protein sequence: CASSIRGNTIYF.

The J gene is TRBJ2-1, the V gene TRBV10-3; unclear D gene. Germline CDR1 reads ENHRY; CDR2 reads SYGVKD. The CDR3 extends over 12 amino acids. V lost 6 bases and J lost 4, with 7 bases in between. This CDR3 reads CAISDLYNEQFF. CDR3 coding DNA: TGTGCCATCAGCGACTTATACAATGAGCAGTTCTTC.

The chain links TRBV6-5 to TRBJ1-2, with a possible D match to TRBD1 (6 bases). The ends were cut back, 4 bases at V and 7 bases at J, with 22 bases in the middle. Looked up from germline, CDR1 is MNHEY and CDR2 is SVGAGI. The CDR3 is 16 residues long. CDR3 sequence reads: CASSWGPNRALSGYTF. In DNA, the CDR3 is TGTGCCAGCAGTTGGGGTCCCAACAGGGCTTTATCTGGCTACACCTTC.

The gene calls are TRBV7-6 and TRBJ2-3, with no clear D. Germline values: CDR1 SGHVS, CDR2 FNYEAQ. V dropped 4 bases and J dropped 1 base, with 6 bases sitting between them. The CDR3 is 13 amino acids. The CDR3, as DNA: TGTGCCAGCAGCTCCGGTCGCACAGATACGCAGTATTTT. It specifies CASSSGRTDTQYF.

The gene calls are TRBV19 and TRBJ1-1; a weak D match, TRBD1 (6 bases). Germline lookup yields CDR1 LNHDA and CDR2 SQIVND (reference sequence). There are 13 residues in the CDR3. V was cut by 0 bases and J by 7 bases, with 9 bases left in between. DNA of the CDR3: TGTGCCAGTAGTATAGACAGGGGCGGTGAAGCTTTCTTT. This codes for CASSIDRGGEAFF.

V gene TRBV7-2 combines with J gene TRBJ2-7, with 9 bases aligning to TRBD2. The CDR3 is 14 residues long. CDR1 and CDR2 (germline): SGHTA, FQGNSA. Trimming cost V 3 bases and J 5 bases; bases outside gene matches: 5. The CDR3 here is CASSLSSGSNEQYF. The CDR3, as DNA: TGTGCCAGCAGCTTGAGTAGCGGGAGCAACGAGCAGTACTTC.

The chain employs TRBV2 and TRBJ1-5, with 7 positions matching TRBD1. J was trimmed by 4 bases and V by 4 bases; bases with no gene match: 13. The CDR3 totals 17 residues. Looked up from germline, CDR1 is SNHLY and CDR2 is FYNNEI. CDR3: CASSGLWTGKSNQPQHF. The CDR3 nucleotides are TGTGCCAGCAGTGGCCTTTGGACAGGCAAATCAAATCAGCCCCAGCATTTT.

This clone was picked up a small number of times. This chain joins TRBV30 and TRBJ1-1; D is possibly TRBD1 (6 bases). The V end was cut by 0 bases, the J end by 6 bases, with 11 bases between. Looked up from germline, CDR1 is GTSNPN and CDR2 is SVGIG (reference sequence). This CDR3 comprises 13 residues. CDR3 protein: CAWSVEDSAEAFF. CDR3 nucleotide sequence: TGTGCCTGGAGTGTAGAGGACAGCGCTGAAGCTTTCTTT. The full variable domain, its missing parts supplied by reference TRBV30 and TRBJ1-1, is SQTIHQWPATLVQPVGSPLSLECTVEGTSNPNLYWYRQAAGRGLQLLFYSVGIGQISSEVPQNLSASRPQDRQFILSSKKLLLSDSGFYLCAWSVEDSAEAFFGQGTRLTVV.

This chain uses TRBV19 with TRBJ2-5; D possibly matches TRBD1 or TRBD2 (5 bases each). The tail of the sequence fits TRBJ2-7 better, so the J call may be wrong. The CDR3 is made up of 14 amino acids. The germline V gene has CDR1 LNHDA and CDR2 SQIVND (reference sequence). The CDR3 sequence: CASSINGGSYEQYF. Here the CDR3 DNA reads TGTGCCAGTAGTATTAATGGGGGATCCTACGAGCAGTACTTC.

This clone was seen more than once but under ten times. The CDR3 region has the DNA TGTGCCAGTAGTAACCGGGATCCCGAGCAGTACTTC. Translated, it gives CASSNRDPEQYF. The chain links TRBV19 to TRBJ2-7; D is perhaps TRBD2 (5 bases). V lost 4 bases and J lost 6, with 10 bases in between. CDR3 length: 12 amino acids. Germline values: CDR1 LNHDA, CDR2 SQIVND (reference sequence).

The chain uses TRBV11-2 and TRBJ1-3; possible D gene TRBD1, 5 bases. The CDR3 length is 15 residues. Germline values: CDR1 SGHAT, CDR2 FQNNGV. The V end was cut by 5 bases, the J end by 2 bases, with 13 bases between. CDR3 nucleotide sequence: TGTGCCAGCAGCCCCCAGGGAGGCGCTGGAAACACCATATATTTT. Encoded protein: CASSPQGGAGNTIYF.

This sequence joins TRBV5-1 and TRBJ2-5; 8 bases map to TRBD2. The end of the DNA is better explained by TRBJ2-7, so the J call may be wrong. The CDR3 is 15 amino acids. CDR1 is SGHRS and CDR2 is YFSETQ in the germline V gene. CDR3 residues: CASSLGSGSVNEQYF. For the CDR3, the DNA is TGCGCCAGCAGCTTGGGAAGCGGGAGTGTCAACGAGCAGTACTTC.

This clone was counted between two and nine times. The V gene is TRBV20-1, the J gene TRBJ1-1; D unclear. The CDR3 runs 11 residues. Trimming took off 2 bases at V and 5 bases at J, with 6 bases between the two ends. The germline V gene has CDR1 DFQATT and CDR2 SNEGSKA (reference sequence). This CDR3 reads CSARLRTEAFF. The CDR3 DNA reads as TGCAGTGCTAGATTGAGGACTGAAGCTTTCTTT.

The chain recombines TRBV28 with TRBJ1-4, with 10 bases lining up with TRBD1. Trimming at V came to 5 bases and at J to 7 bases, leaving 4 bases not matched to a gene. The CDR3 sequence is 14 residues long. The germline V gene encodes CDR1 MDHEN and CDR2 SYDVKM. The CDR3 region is CASSIGTGVEKLFF. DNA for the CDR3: TGTGCCAGCAGTATCGGGACAGGGGTTGAAAAACTGTTTTTT.